This T cell receptor beta chain was recovered during a study of CD8 T cells in ankylosing spondylitis. Trimming shortened V by 5 bases and J by 2 bases, and 10 bases separated the two germline ends. The CDR3 has 13 residues. Germline V gene lookup returns CDR1 SEHNR and CDR2 FQNEAQ (reference sequence). Quantitative 5'-RACE with molecular barcodes produced the TCR beta libraries. TCRdb used MiXCR to reprocess the 5' RACE reads, holding one entry per CDR3 protein. The table lists about 240,000 distinct CDR3 sequences, 8% to 9.5% of them singletons. Study conclusions and caveats: Enrichment of disease-linked clones was reportedly significant in matched ankylosing spondylitis synovial fluid. In synovial fluid and blood from reactive arthritis, some motif variants were previously reported.

In this sample, this clonotype turned up a few times. Its specificity is unknown. The specimen sequenced was blood, either unsorted or a sorted T cell fraction (not recorded which). The V call is TRBV7-9, the J call TRBJ2-7; tentative D call: TRBD2 (5 bases). This clonotype originated in a male donor with ankylosing spondylitis or in good health (not recorded which). The CDR3: CASSPGLPYEQYF. Here the CDR3 DNA reads TGTGCCAGCAGCCCAGGACTGCCCTACGAGCAGTACTTC. Supplemented by reference TRBV7-9 and TRBJ2-7, the full variable domain reads DTGVSQNPRHKITKRGQNVTFRCDPISEHNRLYWYRQTLGQGPEFLTYFQNEAQLEKSRLLSDRFSAERPKGSFSTLEIQRTEQGDSAMYLCASSPGLPYEQYFGPGTRLTVT.